This paragraph reports one T cell receptor beta chain. MiXCR was run by TCRdb on the RT-PCR reads, yielding one entry per CDR3 protein. Of hundreds of thousands of distinct CDR3 sequences in the sample, 12% to 15% were seen once. The CDR3 sequence is 14 residues long. Trimming removed 0 bases at V and 7 bases at J, with 16 bases between. The germline CDR1 and CDR2 sequences are DFQATT and SNEGSKA (reference sequence). The specimen was memory CD4+ T cells from blood. The chain carries TRBV20-1 and TRBJ2-7; D perhaps matches TRBD2 (6 bases). The source is a female donor in good health, serving as a healthy control. DNA for the CDR3: TGCAGTGCTAGAGATGGGGCGGGGCCTAGGGAGCAGTACTTC. It yields the protein CSARDGAGPREQYF.